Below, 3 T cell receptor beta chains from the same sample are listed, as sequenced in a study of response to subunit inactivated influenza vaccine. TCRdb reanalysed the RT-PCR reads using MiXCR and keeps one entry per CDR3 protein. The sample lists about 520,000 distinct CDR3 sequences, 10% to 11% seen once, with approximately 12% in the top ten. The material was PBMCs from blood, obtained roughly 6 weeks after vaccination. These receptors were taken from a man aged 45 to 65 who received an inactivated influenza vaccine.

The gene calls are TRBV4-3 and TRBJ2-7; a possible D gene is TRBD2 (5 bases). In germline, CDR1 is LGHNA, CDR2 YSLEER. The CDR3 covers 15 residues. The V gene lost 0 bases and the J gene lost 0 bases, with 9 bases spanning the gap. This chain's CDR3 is CASSQDTGFSYEQYF. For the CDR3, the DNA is TGCGCCAGCAGCCAAGATACGGGGTTCTCCTACGAGCAGTACTTC.

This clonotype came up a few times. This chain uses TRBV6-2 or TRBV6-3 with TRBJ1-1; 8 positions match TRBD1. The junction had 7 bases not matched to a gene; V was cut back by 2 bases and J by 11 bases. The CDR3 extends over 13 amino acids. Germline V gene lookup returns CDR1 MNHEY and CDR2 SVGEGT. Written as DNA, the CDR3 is TGTGCCAGCAGTTACCCGGGGACAGGATCGGCTTTCTTT. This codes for CASSYPGTGSAFF.

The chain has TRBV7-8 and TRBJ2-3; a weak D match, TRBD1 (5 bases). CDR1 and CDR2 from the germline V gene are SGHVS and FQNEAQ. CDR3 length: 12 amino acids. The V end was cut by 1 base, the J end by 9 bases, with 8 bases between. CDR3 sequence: CASSLGGVTQYF. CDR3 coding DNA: TGTGCCAGCAGCTTAGGGGGCGTAACGCAGTATTTT.